This TCR beta chain originates from a study of glioma-infiltrating T cells after dendritic cell vaccination. Some clones are missing from TCRdb's copy, which holds only in-frame ones; the method was immunoSEQ multiplex PCR. The table shows more than 95,000 clones, with about 85% occurring only once. The germline V gene encodes CDR1 SGHNT and CDR2 YYREEE (reference sequence). The CDR3 is 15 amino acids. V was pared by 4 bases and J by 1 base, with 12 bases between. Time point indicated: after dendritic cell vaccination, including at tumor progression/relapse. Fresh-frozen tumor tissue and more than two years of survival data were available for all. This clone was recorded only once.

This sequence originates from a human donor with glioblastoma. The sample here was blood, taken after dendritic cell vaccination. The rearrangement uses TRBV5-4 and TRBJ2-1; D might be TRBD2 (6 bases). The CDR3 loop is CASSATRWSYNEQFF. In DNA form, the CDR3 reads TGTGCCAGCAGCGCGACTAGGTGGTCCTACAATGAGCAGTTCTTC. The whole variable domain, filled in from reference TRBV5-4 and TRBJ2-1, reads ETGVTQSPTHLIKTRGQQVTLRCSSQSGHNTVSWYQQALGQGPQFIFQYYREEENGRGNFPPRFSGLQFPNYSSELNVNALELDDSALYLCASSATRWSYNEQFFGPGTRLTVL.